This T cell receptor beta chain was retrieved from a study of T cells after yellow fever vaccination. The study, taken as a whole, reports: Peaking on day 5 versus 15, the secondary response was faster but weaker.

MiXCR, run by TCRdb on the 5' RACE reads, gives a single entry per CDR3 protein. The sample lists 68,000 or so distinct CDR3 sequences; roughly 7.3% were seen once. Unmatched junction bases numbered 6, after V lost 11 bases and J lost 2 bases. This CDR3 comprises 13 residues. Germline CDR1 and CDR2: KGHSH and LQKENI. Comment on this clonotype: Its antigen is unknown.

The chain carries TRBV18 and TRBJ2-1; 7 bases are a match to TRBD2. The starting material was CD8+ T cells sorted from PBMCs, obtained 15 days after the yellow fever booster vaccination. The TCR sequence derives from a man between 25 and 39 years old who received the YFV17D yellow fever vaccine. The CDR3 bases are TGTGCCGGTTGGGGAGGGCCCTACAATGAGCAGTTCTTC. Amino acid sequence: CAGWGGPYNEQFF.